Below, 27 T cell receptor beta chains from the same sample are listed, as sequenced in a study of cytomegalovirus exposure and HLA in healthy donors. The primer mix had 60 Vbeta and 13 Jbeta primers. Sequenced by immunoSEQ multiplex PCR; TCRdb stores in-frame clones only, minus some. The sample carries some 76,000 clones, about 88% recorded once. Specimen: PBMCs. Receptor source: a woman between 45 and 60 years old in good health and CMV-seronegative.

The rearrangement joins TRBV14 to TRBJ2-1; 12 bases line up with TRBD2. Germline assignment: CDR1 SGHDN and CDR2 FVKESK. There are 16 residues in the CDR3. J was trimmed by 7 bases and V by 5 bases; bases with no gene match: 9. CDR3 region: CASSYRTSGIGNEQFF. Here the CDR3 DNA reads TGTGCCAGCAGCTACCGGACTAGCGGGATCGGAAATGAGCAGTTCTTC. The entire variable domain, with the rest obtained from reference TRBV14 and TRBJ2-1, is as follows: EAGVTQFPSHSVIEKGQTVTLRCDPISGHDNLYWYRRVMGKEIKFLLHFVKESKQDESGMPNNRFLAERTGGTYSTLKVQPAELEDSGVYFCASSYRTSGIGNEQFFGPGTRLTVL.

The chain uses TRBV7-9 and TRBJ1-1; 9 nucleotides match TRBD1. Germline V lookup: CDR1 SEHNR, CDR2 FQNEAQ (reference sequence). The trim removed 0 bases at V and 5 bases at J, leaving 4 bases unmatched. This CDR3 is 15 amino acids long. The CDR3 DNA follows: TGTGCCAGCAGCTTAGCGGAGACAGGGGGAACTGAAGCTTTCTTT. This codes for CASSLAETGGTEAFF.

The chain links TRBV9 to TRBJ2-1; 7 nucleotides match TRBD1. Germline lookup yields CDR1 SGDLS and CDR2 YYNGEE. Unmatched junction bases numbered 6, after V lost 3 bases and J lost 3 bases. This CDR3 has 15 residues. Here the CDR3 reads CASSARDRIYNEQFF. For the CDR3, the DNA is TGTGCCAGCAGCGCCCGGGACAGAATCTACAATGAGCAGTTCTTC.

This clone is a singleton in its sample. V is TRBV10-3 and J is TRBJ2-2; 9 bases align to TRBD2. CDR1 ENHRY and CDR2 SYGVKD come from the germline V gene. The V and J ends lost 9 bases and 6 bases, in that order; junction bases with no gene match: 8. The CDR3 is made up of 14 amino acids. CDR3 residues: CAITPGLASGELFF. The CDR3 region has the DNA TGTGCCATTACACCGGGACTAGCCTCCGGGGAGCTGTTTTTT.

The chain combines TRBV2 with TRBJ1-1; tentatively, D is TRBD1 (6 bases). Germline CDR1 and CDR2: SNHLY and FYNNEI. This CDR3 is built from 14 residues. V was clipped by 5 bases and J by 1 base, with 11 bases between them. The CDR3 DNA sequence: TGTGCCAGCAGTCTCCAGGGGTCGAACACTGAAGCTTTCTTT. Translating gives CASSLQGSNTEAFF.

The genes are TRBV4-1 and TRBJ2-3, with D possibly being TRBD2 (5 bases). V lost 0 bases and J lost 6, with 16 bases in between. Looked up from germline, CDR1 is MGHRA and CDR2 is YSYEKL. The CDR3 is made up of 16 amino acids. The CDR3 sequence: CASSQELEPSSDTQYF. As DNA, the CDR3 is TGCGCCAGCAGCCAAGAACTAGAACCCTCTTCGGATACGCAGTATTTT.

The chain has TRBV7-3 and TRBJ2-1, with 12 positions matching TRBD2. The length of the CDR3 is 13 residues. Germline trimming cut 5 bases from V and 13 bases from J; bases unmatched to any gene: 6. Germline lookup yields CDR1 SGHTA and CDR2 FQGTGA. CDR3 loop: CASSPLAGGPQFF. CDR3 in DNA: TGTGCCAGCAGCCCTCTAGCGGGAGGGCCTCAGTTCTTC. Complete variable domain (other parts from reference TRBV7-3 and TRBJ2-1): GAGVSQTPSNKVTEKGKYVELRCDPISGHTALYWYRQSLGQGPEFLIYFQGTGAADDSGLPNDRFFAVRPEGSVSTLKIQRTERGDSAVYLCASSPLAGGPQFFGPGTRLTVL.

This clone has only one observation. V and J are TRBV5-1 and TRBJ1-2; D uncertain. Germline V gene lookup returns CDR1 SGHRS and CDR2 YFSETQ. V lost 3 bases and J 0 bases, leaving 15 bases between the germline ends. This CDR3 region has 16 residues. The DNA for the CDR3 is TGCGCCAGCAGCTATAGCCCACAGACTACTAACTATGGCTACACCTTC. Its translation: CASSYSPQTTNYGYTF.

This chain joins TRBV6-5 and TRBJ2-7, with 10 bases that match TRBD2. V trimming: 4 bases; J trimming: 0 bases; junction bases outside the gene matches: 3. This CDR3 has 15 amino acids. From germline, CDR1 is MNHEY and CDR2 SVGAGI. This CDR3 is CASSSPSGSSYEQYF. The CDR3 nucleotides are TGTGCCAGCAGTTCCCCTAGCGGGAGCTCCTACGAGCAGTACTTC.

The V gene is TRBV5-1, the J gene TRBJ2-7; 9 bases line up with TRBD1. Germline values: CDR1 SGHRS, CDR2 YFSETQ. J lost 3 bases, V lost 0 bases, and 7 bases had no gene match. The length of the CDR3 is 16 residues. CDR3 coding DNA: TGCGCCAGCAGCTTGGGGGACAGGGTAACTTTCTACGAGCAGTACTTC. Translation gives CASSLGDRVTFYEQYF.

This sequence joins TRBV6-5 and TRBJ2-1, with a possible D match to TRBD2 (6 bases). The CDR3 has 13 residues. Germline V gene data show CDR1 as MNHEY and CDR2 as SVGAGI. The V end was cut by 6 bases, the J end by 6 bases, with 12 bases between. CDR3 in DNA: TGTGCCAGCAGGCTGGACTATATCAATGAGCAGTTCTTC. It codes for CASRLDYINEQFF.

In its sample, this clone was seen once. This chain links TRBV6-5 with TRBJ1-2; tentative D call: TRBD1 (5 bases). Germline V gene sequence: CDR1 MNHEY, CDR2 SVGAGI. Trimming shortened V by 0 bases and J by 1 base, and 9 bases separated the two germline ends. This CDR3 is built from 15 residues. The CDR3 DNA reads TGTGCCAGCAGTTACTCCCCCGACAGTAACTATGGCTACACCTTC. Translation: CASSYSPDSNYGYTF.

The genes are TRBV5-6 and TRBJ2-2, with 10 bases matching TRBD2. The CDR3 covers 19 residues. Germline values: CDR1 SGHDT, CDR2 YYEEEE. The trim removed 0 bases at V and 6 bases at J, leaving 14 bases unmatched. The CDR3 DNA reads TGTGCCAGCAGCTTGGGAGGTGTTAGCGGGAGGTTCCGAGCCGGGGAGCTGTTTTTT. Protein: CASSLGGVSGRFRAGELFF.

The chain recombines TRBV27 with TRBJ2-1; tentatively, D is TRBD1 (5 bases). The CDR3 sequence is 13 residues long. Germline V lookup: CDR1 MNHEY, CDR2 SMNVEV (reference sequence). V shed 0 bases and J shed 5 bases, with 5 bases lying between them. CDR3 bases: TGTGCCAGCAGTTTATCAGGGGACAATGAGCAGTTCTTC. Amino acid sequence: CASSLSGDNEQFF.

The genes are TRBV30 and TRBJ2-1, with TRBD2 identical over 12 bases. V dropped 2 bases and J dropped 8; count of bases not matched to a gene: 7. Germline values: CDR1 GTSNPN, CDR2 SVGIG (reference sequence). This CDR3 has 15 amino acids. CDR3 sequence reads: CAWSQRLAGVDEQFF. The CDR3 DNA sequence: TGTGCCTGGAGTCAGCGACTAGCGGGGGTCGATGAGCAGTTCTTC.

The CDR3 DNA follows: TGTGCCAGTAGTCCGGGAGGGACAGTCTACGAGCAGTACTTC. Its translation: CASSPGGTVYEQYF. The chain is built from TRBV19 and TRBJ2-7; maybe TRBD2 (8 bases). V was pared by 5 bases and J by 3 bases, with 14 bases between. Germline V gene sequence: CDR1 LNHDA, CDR2 SQIVND (reference sequence). This CDR3 is 14 amino acids long.

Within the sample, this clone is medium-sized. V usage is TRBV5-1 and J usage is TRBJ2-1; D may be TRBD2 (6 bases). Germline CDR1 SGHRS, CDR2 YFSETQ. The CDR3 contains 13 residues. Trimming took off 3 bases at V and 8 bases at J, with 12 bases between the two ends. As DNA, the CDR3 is TGCGCCAGCAGCTCGTCGGAGGGGTATGAGCAGTTCTTC. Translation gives CASSSSEGYEQFF. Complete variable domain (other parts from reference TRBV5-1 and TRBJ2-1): KAGVTQTPRYLIKTRGQQVTLSCSPISGHRSVSWYQQTPGQGLQFLFEYFSETQRNKGNFPGRFSGRQFSNSRSEMNVSTLELGDSALYLCASSSSEGYEQFFGPGTRLTVL.

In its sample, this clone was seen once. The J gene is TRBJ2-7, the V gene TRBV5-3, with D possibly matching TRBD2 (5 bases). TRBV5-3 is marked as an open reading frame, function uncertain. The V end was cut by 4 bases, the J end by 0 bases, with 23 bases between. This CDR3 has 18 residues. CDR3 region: CARSGGHTIAPPSYEQYF. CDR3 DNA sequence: TGTGCCAGAAGCGGCGGCCATACTATAGCGCCTCCCTCCTACGAGCAGTACTTC.

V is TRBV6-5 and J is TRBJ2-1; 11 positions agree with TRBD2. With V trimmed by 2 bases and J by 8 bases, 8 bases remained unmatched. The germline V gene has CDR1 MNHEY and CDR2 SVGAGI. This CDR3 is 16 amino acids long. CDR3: CASSYTLAGGGYEQFF. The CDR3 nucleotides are TGTGCCAGCAGTTACACCCTAGCGGGAGGAGGTTATGAGCAGTTCTTC.

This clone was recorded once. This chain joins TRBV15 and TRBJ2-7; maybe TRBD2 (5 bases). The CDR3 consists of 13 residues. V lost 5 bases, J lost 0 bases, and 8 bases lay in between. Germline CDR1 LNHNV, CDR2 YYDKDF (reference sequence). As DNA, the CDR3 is TGTGCCACCAGCCCCGGACTCTCCTACGAGCAGTACTTC. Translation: CATSPGLSYEQYF.

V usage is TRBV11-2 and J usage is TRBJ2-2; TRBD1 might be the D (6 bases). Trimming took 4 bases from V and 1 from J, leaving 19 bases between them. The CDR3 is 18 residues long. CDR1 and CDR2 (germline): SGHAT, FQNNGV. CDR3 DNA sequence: TGTGCCAGCAGCTCCTCCCCCAGGGGCAGGGAGAACACCGGGGAGCTGTTTTTT. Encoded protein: CASSSSPRGRENTGELFF.

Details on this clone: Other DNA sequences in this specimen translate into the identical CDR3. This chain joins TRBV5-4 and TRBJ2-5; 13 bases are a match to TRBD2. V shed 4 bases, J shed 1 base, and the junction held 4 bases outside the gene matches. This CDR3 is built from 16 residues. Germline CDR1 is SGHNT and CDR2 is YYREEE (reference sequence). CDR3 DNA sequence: TGTGCCAGCAGCCTAGGACTAGCGGGGGCCCAAGAGACCCAGTACTTC. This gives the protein CASSLGLAGAQETQYF.

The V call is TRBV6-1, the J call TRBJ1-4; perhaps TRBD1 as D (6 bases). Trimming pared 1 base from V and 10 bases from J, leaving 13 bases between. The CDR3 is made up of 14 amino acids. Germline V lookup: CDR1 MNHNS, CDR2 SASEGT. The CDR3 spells CASSEGWGLGKLFF. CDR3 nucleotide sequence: TGTGCCAGCAGTGAAGGGTGGGGGCTGGGAAAACTGTTTTTT.

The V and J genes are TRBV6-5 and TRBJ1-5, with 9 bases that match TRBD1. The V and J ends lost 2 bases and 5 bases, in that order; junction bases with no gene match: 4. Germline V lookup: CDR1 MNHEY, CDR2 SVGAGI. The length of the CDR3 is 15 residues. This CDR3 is CASSYTGTGHQPQHF. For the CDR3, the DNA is TGTGCCAGCAGTTACACCGGGACAGGGCATCAGCCCCAGCATTTT.

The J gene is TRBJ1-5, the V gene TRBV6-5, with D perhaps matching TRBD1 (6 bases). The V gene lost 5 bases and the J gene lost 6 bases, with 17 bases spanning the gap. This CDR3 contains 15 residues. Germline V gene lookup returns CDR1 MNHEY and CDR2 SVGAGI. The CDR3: CASSTRQVFGQPQHF. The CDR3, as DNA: TGTGCCAGCAGTACTAGACAGGTATTCGGTCAGCCCCAGCATTTT.

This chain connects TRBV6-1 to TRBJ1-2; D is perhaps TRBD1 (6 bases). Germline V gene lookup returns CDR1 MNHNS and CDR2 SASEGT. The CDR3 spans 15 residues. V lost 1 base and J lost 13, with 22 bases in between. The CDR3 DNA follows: TGTGCCAGCAGTGAAGGTCTAACAGGGATCTCTGATAGCACCTTC. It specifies CASSEGLTGISDSTF.

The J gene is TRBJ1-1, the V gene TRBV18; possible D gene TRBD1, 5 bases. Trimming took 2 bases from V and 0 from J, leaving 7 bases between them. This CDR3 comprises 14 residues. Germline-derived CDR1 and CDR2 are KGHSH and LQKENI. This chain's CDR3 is CASSPTRVNTEAFF. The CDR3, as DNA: TGTGCCAGCTCACCAACCAGGGTGAACACTGAAGCTTTCTTT.